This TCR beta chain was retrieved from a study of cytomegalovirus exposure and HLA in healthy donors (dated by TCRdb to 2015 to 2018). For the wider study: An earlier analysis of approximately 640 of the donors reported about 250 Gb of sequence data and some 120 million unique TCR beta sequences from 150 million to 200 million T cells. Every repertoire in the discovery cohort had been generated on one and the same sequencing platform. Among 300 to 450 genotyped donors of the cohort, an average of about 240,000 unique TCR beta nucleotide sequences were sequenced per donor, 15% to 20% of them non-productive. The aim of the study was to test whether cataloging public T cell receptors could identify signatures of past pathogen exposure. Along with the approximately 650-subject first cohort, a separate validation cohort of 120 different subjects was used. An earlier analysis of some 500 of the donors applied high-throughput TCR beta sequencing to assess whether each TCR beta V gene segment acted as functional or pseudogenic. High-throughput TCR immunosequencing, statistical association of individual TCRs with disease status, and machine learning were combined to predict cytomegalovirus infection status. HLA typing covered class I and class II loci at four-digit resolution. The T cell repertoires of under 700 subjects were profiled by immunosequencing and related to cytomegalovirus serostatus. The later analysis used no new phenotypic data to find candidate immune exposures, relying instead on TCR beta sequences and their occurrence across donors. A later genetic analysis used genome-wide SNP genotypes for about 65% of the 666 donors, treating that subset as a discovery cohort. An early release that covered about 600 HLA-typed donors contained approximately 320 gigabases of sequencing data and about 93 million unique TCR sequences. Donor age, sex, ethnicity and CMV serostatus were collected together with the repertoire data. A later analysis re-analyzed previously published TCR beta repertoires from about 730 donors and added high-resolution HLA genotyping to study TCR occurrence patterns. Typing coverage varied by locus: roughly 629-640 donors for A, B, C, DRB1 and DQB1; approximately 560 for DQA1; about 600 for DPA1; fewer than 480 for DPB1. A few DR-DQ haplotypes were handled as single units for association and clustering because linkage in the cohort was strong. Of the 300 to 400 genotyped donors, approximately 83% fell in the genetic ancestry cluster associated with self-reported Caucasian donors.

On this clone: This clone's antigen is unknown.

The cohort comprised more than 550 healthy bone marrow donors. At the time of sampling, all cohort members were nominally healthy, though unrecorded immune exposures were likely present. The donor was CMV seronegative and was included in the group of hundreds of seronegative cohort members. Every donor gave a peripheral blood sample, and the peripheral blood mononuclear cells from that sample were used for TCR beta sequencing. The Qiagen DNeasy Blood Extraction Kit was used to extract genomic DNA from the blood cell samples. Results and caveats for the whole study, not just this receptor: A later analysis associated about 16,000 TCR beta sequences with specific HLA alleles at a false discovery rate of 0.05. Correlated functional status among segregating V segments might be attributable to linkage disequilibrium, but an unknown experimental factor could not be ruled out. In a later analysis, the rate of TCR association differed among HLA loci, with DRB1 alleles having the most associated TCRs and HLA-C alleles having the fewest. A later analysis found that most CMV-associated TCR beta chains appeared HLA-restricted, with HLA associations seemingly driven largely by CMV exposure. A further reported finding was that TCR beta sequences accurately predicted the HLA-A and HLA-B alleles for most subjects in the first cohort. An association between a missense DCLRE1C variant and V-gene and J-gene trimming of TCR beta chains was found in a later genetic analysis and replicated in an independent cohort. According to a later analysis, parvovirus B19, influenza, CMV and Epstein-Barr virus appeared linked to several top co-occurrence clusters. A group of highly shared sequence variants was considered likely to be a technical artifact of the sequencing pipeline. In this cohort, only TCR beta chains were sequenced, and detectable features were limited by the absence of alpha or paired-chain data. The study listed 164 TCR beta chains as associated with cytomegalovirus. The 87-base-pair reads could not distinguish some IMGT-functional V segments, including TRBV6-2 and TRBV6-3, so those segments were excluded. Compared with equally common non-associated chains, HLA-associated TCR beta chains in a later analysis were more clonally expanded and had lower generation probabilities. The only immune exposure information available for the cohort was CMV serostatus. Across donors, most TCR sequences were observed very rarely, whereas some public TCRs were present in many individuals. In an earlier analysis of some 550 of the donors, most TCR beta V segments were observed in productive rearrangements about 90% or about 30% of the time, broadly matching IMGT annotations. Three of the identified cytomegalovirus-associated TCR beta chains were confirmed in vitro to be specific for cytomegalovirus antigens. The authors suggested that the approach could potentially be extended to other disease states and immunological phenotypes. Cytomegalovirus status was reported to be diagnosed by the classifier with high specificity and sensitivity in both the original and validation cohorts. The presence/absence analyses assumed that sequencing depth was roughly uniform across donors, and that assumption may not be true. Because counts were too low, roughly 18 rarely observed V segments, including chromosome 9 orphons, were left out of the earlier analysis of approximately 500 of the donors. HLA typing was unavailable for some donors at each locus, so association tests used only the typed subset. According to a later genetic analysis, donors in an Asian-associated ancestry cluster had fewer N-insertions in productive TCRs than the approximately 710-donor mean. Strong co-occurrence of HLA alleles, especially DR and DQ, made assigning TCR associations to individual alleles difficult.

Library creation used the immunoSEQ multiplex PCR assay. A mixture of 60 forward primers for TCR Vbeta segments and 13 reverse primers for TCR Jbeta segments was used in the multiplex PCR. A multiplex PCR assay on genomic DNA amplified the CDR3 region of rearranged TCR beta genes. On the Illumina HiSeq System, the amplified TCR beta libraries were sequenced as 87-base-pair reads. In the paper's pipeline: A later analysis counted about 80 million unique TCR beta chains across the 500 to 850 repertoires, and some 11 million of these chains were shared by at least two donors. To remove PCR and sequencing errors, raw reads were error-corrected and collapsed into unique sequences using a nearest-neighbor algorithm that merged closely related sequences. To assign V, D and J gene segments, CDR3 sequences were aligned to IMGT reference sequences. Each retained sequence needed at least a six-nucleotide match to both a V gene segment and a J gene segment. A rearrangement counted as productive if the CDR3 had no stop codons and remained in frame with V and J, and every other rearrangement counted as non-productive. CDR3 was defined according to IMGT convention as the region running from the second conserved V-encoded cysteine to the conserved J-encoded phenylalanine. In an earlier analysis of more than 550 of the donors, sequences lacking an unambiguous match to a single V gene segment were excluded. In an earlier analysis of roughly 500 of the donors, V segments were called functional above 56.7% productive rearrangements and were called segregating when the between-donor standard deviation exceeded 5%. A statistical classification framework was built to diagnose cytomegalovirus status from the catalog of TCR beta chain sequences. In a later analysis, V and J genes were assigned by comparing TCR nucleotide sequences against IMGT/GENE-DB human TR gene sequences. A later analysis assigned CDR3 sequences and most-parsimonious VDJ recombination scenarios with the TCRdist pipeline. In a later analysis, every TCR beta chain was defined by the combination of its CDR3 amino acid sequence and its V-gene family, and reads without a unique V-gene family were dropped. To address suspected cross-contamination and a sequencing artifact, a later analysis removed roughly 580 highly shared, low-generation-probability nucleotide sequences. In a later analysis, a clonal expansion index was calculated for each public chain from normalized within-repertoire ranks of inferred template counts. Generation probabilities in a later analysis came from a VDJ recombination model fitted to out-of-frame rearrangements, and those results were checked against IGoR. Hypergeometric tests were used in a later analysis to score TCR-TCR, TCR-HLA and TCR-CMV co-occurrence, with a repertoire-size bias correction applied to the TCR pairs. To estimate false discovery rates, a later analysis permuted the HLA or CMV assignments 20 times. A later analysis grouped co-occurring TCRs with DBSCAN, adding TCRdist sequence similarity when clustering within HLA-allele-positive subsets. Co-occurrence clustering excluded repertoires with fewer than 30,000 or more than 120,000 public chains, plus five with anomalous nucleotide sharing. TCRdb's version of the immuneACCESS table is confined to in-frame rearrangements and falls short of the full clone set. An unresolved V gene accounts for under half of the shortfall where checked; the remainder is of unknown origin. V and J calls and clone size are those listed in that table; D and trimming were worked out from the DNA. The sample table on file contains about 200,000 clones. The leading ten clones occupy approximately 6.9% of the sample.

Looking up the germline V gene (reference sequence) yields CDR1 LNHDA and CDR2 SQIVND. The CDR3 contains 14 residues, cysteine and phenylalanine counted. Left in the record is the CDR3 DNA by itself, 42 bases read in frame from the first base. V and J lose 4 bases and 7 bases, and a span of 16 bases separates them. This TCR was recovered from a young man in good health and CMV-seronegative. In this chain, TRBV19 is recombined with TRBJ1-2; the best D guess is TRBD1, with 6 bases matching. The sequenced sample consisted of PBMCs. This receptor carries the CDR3 CASSTSRGRGGYTF. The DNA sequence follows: TGTGCCAGTAGTACCTCCAGGGGAAGGGGTGGCTACACCTTC.